This T cell receptor beta chain was sequenced in a study of blood T cells in healthy people across ages. Overall study results and limits: The CMV status of each donor remained undetermined, and this could have confounded shifts in expanded clonotypes. The long-lived group displayed more naive CD4+ cells, plus higher diversity, than the aged donors did.

The ends were cut back, 1 base at V and 4 bases at J, with 6 bases in the middle. Germline-derived CDR1 and CDR2 are SGHTA and FQGTGA. This CDR3 contains 13 residues. A second about 7 to 12 cycle PCR used barcoded and J-beta primers. TCRdb re-analysed the 5' RACE reads in MiXCR, keeping a single row per CDR3 protein. This table holds about 1.1 million distinct CDR3 sequences, 35% to 40% found once. This clonotype was observed a handful of times. Its cognate antigen is unknown. Healthy Russian Caucasian donors spanned ages about 6 to 100 years. The sequencing sample was made of blood. V gene TRBV7-3 combines with J gene TRBJ2-3; D gene uncertain. The TCR comes from a man younger than 35 in good health. The CDR3 here is CASSLRPPDTQYF. The CDR3 bases are TGTGCCAGCAGCTTAAGGCCACCAGATACGCAGTATTTT. The entire variable domain, with the rest obtained from reference TRBV7-3 and TRBJ2-3, is as follows: GAGVSQTPSNKVTEKGKYVELRCDPISGHTALYWYRQSLGQGPEFLIYFQGTGAADDSGLPNDRFFAVRPEGSVSTLKIQRTERGDSAVYLCASSLRPPDTQYFGPGTRLTVL.